Below, 25 T cell receptor beta chains from the same sample are listed, as sequenced in a study of CD4 T cells in relation to SARS-CoV-2 and coronaviruses. Profiling relied on immunoSEQ multiplex PCR, and the TCRdb table lists in-frame clones only, not all of them. This table has approximately 20,000 clones, around 78% appearing once. No antigen has been identified for these receptors. CD4+ T cells from unexposed donors were obtained before the COVID-19 pandemic (2011-2018). The cells were cultured for 9 to 11 days before CD4+ T cells were isolated. The sample comprised CD4+ T cells from PBMCs, cultured in vitro. These receptors were obtained from a human donor in good health.

This rearrangement joins TRBV7-3 to TRBJ2-2, with 7 bases aligning to TRBD2. The V segment lost 2 bases and the J segment 7 bases; nucleotides outside the gene matches: 4. Germline assignment: CDR1 SGHTA and CDR2 FQGTGA. CDR3 length: 14 amino acids. CDR3 region: CASSLARGGGELFF. DNA for the CDR3: TGTGCCAGCAGCTTAGCTCGCGGGGGCGGGGAGCTGTTTTTT.

The rearrangement joins TRBV18 to TRBJ1-2; unclear D gene. Germline V gives CDR1 KGHSH, CDR2 LQKENI. The CDR3 loop spans 12 amino acids. V was clipped by 0 bases and J by 8 bases, with 7 bases between them. This chain's CDR3 is CASSPPGLGYTF. CDR3 nucleotides: TGTGCCAGCTCACCACCGGGTTTAGGCTACACCTTC.

V is TRBV29-1 and J is TRBJ2-1, with 7 positions matching TRBD2. There are 13 residues in the CDR3. With V trimmed by 5 bases and J by 5 bases, 6 bases remained unmatched. CDR1 SQVTM and CDR2 ANQGSEA come from the germline V gene. The CDR3 spells CSVQLASDNEQFF. CDR3 coding DNA: TGCAGCGTTCAACTAGCGAGCGACAATGAGCAGTTCTTC.

Only a few counts were recorded for this clone. This chain links TRBV6-4 with TRBJ2-7, with 9 bases aligning to TRBD2. Germline loops: CDR1 MRHNA, CDR2 SNTAGT. Trimming at V came to 3 bases and at J to 0 bases, leaving 3 bases not matched to a gene. CDR3 size: 15 residues. CDR3 loop: CASSEGSGSSYEQYF. CDR3 coding DNA: TGTGCCAGCAGTGAAGGTAGCGGGAGCTCCTACGAGCAGTACTTC.

This chain connects TRBV10-3 to TRBJ1-2; 8 positions match TRBD1. CDR1 and CDR2 from the germline V gene are ENHRY and SYGVKD. The CDR3 is made up of 14 amino acids. The V and J ends lost 6 bases and 4 bases, in that order; junction bases with no gene match: 7. This CDR3 reads CAISATGVTYGYTF. DNA for the CDR3: TGTGCCATCAGCGCGACAGGGGTGACCTATGGCTACACCTTC.

V usage is TRBV12-5 and J usage is TRBJ2-5, with 11 bases aligning to TRBD2. V lost 1 base and J lost 4; bases outside the gene matches: 5. Germline V CDR1 and CDR2: LGHNT, FRNRAP. CDR3 length: 16 amino acids. The CDR3 DNA reads as TGTGCTAGTGGTTTGGAGACTAGCGGGATAGGAGAGACCCAGTACTTC. The encoded protein is CASGLETSGIGETQYF.

The gene calls are TRBV5-6 and TRBJ1-3; D might be TRBD1 (5 bases). V was trimmed by 6 bases and J by 2 bases, leaving 21 bases between them. This CDR3 comprises 17 residues. From germline, CDR1 is SGHDT and CDR2 YYEEEE. DNA of the CDR3: TGTGCCAGCAACCCTGGGGGACCTCGGCGCCCTGGAAACACCATATATTTT. It is translated as CASNPGGPRRPGNTIYF.

This chain joins TRBV12-5 and TRBJ2-7, with D perhaps TRBD1 or TRBD2 (5 bases each). V was shortened by 6 bases and J by 12 bases, with 18 bases between the two germline ends. CDR3 length: 12 residues. The germline V gene has CDR1 LGHNT and CDR2 FRNRAP. The DNA for the CDR3 is TGTGCTAGTGGCTATAATCAGGGTGAGGGGTACTTC. This encodes CASGYNQGEGYF.

The chain has TRBV20-1 and TRBJ1-1; maybe TRBD1 (5 bases). From germline, CDR1 is DFQATT and CDR2 SNEGSKA (reference sequence). The V end lost 3 bases, the J end lost 4 bases, and 15 bases lay between the germline ends. The length of the CDR3 is 14 residues. In DNA form, the CDR3 reads TGCAGTGCTAGTCTCGCAGGGTCGGGCACTGAAGCTTTCTTT. Translated, it gives CSASLAGSGTEAFF.

The gene calls are TRBV28 and TRBJ1-1, with D unresolved. This CDR3 is built from 12 residues. In germline, CDR1 is MDHEN, CDR2 SYDVKM. V dropped 5 bases and J dropped 7 bases, with 11 bases sitting between them. CDR3 nucleotides: TGTGCCAGCAGTCCTCGGATGAGTGAAGCTTTCTTT. It codes for CASSPRMSEAFF.

The rearrangement uses TRBV5-1 and TRBJ1-1; D may be TRBD1 (5 bases). Trimming left V 2 bases short and J 1 base short, with 9 bases between. Germline V gene lookup returns CDR1 SGHRS and CDR2 YFSETQ. This CDR3 region has 14 residues. The DNA of the CDR3 is TGCGCCAGCAGCTTTTCAGGGCAGAACACTGAAGCTTTCTTT. Residues: CASSFSGQNTEAFF.

V usage is TRBV11-2 and J usage is TRBJ1-4; 8 bases match TRBD1. The V segment lost 1 base and the J segment 8 bases; nucleotides outside the gene matches: 3. The CDR3 has 14 residues. Germline V gives CDR1 SGHAT, CDR2 FQNNGV. The CDR3 loop is CASSLGQGLEKLFF. The CDR3 bases are TGTGCCAGCAGCTTAGGACAGGGGCTGGAAAAACTGTTTTTT.

A few counts support this clone. The chain carries TRBV7-9 and TRBJ1-1; D ambiguous. The V end lost 1 base, the J end lost 6 bases, and 6 bases lay between the germline ends. This CDR3 contains 12 residues. The germline V gene has CDR1 SEHNR and CDR2 FQNEAQ (reference sequence). CDR3 nucleotide sequence: TGTGCCAGCAGCTTAGACAGTTCTGAAGCTTTCTTT. Translation gives CASSLDSSEAFF.

The DNA of the CDR3 is TGTGCCAGCAGTTTCTCTACACTAAACCACGGTTCACCCCTCCACTTT. Residues: CASSFSTLNHGSPLHF. The chain has TRBV27 and TRBJ1-6; no clear D gene. Per the germline V gene, CDR1 is MNHEY and CDR2 is SMNVEV (reference sequence). CDR3 size: 16 residues. V gave up 3 bases and J gave up 9 bases, with 18 bases separating them.

The rearrangement links TRBV5-1 to TRBJ2-2; 7 bases match TRBD1. CDR3 length equals 19 residues. Germline V gene lookup returns CDR1 SGHRS and CDR2 YFSETQ. The trim removed 2 bases at V and 0 bases at J, leaving 13 bases unmatched. The DNA of the CDR3 is TGCGCCAGCAGCTTTCCCTGGACAGGAGAGTTCGCGAACACCGGGGAGCTGTTTTTT. Residues: CASSFPWTGEFANTGELFF.

CDR3 in DNA: TGTGCCTGGAGGATGAACTATGGCTACACCTTC. Its protein product is CAWRMNYGYTF. The rearrangement links TRBV30 to TRBJ1-2; no firm D call. The V gene's germline CDR1 is GTSNPN and CDR2 SVGIG (reference sequence). Trimming took off 3 bases at V and 2 bases at J, with 4 bases between the two ends. The CDR3 sequence is 11 residues long.

The chain couples TRBV29-1 to TRBJ2-7; D unclear. Germline CDR1 is SQVTM and CDR2 is ANQGSEA. Trimming pared 6 bases from V and 3 bases from J, leaving 15 bases between. The CDR3 contains 13 residues. This CDR3 reads CSVDRHPHYEQYF. In DNA form, the CDR3 reads TGCAGCGTGGATCGCCATCCCCACTACGAGCAGTACTTC.

This chain links TRBV5-4 with TRBJ2-2; 11 positions match TRBD2. The CDR3 is made up of 16 amino acids. Germline values: CDR1 SGHNT, CDR2 YYREEE (reference sequence). V gave up 5 bases and J gave up 4 bases; unmatched junction bases: 7. The CDR3 bases are TGTGCCAGCAGACCCGGGACTAGCGGACCCACCGGGGAGCTGTTTTTT. Translating gives CASRPGTSGPTGELFF.

This chain connects TRBV15 to TRBJ1-1; TRBD1 might be the D (5 bases). The germline CDR1 and CDR2 sequences are LNHNV and YYDKDF (reference sequence). CDR3 length equals 15 residues. Between the trimmed V and J ends, which lost 3 bases and 6 bases, there was a span of 17 bases. As DNA, the CDR3 is TGTGCCACCAGCAGGGCGTCCGAAGGGACCGCTGAAGCTTTCTTT. Translated: CATSRASEGTAEAFF.

V and J are TRBV5-1 and TRBJ2-5; D possibly corresponds to TRBD2 (6 bases). This CDR3 comprises 14 residues. Trimming took 0 bases from V and 4 from J, leaving 10 bases between them. Germline V lookup: CDR1 SGHRS, CDR2 YFSETQ. The CDR3 DNA reads as TGCGCCAGCAGCTTGGGGCGGGGCCGAGAGACCCAGTACTTC. As protein: CASSLGRGRETQYF.

The chain employs TRBV5-1 and TRBJ2-7; D not resolved. This CDR3 contains 14 residues. Looked up from germline, CDR1 is SGHRS and CDR2 is YFSETQ. V dropped 2 bases and J dropped 0 bases, with 9 bases sitting between them. CDR3 in amino acids: CASSFDLISYEQYF. In DNA, the CDR3 is TGCGCCAGCAGCTTCGATCTCATCTCCTACGAGCAGTACTTC. Supplemented by reference TRBV5-1 and TRBJ2-7, the full variable domain reads KAGVTQTPRYLIKTRGQQVTLSCSPISGHRSVSWYQQTPGQGLQFLFEYFSETQRNKGNFPGRFSGRQFSNSRSEMNVSTLELGDSALYLCASSFDLISYEQYFGPGTRLTVT.

This clone was detected only once. V is TRBV24-1 and J is TRBJ1-5, with D hard to call. Germline V CDR1 and CDR2: KGHDR, SFDVKD. Trimming removed 10 bases from V and 1 base from J, with 13 bases in between. The CDR3 totals 14 residues. The CDR3 nucleotides are TGTGCCACTTCGTCCCCGGGAAGCAATCAGCCCCAGCATTTT. It encodes CATSSPGSNQPQHF.

V gene TRBV19 combines with J gene TRBJ2-5; no firm D call. Per the germline V gene, CDR1 is LNHDA and CDR2 is SQIVND (reference sequence). This CDR3 has 13 amino acids. The V end lost 3 bases, the J end lost 4 bases, and 9 bases lay between the germline ends. CDR3 loop: CASSIGFRETQYF. CDR3 sequence (DNA): TGTGCCAGTAGTATCGGCTTTAGAGAGACCCAGTACTTC.

The chain employs TRBV19 and TRBJ1-6; D call uncertain. The V and J ends lost 5 bases and 9 bases respectively, with 2 bases between them. The CDR3 extends over 10 amino acids. Germline CDR1 and CDR2: LNHDA and SQIVND (reference sequence). Written as DNA, the CDR3 is TGTGCCAGTAGTCGTTCACCCCTCCACTTT. The encoded protein is CASSRSPLHF.

The chain uses TRBV19 and TRBJ2-3, with 8 bases matching TRBD2. CDR1 LNHDA and CDR2 SQIVND come from the germline V gene (reference sequence). The CDR3 extends over 14 amino acids. V lost 4 bases and J lost 10; bases outside the gene matches: 10. For the CDR3, the DNA is TGTGCCAGTAGTACCAGCGGGAGTCTGCGTGCGCAGTATTTT. It translates to CASSTSGSLRAQYF.